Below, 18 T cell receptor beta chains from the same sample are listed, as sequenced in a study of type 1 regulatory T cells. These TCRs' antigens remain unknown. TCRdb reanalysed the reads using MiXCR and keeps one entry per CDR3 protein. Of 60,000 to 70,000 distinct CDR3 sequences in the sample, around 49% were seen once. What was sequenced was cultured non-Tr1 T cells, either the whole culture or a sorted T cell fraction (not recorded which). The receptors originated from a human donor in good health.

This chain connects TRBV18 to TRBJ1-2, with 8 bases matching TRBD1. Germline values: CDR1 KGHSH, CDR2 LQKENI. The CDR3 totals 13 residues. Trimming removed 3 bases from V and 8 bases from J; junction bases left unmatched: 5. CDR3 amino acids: CASSPSTGEGYTF. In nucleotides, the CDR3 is TGTGCCAGCTCACCTTCGACAGGGGAGGGCTACACCTTC.

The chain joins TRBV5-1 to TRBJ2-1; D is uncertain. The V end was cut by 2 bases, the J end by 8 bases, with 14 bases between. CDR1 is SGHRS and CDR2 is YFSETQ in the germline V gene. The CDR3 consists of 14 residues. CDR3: CASSFSRPSYEQFF. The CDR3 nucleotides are TGCGCCAGCAGCTTTAGTAGACCGAGCTATGAGCAGTTCTTC.

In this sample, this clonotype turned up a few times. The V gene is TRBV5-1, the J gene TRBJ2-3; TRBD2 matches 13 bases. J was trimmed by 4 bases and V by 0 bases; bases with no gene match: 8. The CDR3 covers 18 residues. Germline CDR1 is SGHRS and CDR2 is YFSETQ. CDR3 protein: CASSLETSGGAGADTQYF. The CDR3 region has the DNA TGCGCCAGCAGCTTGGAAACTAGCGGGGGGGCCGGTGCAGATACGCAGTATTTT.

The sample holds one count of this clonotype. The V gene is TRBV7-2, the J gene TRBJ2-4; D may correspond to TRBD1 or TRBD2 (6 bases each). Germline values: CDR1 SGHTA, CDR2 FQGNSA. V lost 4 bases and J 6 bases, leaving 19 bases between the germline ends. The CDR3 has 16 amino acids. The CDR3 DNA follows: TGTGCCAGCAGCTCCCGGGCCTTAGGAGGGGGAAACATTCAGTACTTC. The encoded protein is CASSSRALGGGNIQYF.

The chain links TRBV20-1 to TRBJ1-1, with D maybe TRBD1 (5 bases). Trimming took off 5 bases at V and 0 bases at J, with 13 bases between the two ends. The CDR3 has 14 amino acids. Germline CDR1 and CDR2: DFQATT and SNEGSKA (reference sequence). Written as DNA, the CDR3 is TGCAGTGCTTACGAGGACACTATGAACACTGAAGCTTTCTTT. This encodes CSAYEDTMNTEAFF.

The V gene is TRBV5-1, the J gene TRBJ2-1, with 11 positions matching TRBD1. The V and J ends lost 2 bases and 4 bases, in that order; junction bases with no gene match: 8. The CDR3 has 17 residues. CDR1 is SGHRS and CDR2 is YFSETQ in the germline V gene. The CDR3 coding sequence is TGCGCCAGCAGCTTTGCCGGGACAGGGGGATCATACAATGAGCAGTTCTTC. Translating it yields CASSFAGTGGSYNEQFF.

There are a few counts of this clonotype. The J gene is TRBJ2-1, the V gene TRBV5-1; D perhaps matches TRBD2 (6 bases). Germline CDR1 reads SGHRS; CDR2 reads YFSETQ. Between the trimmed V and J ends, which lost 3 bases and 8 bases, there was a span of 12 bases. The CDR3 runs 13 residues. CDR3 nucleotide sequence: TGCGCCAGCAGCTCGGGGGACTTGGATGAGCAGTTCTTC. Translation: CASSSGDLDEQFF.

CDR3 in DNA: TGCAGTGCTAGGGAGGGGATCACTGAAGCTTTCTTT. This encodes CSAREGITEAFF. The gene calls are TRBV20-1 and TRBJ1-1, with D possibly being TRBD1 (5 bases). The CDR3 runs 12 residues. Trimming removed 3 bases at V and 4 bases at J, with 9 bases between. Per germline, CDR1 DFQATT and CDR2 SNEGSKA (reference sequence).

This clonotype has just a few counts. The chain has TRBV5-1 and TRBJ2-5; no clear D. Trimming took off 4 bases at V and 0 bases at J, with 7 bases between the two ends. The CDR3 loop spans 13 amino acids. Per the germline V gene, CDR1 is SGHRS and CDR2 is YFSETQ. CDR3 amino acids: CASSLANQETQYF. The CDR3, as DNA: TGCGCCAGCAGCCTGGCGAACCAAGAGACCCAGTACTTC.

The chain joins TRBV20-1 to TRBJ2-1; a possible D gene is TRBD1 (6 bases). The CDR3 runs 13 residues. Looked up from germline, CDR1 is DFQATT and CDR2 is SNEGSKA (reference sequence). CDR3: CTSHSDRYNEQFF. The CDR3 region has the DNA TGCACGAGCCATAGTGACAGGTACAATGAGCAGTTCTTC.

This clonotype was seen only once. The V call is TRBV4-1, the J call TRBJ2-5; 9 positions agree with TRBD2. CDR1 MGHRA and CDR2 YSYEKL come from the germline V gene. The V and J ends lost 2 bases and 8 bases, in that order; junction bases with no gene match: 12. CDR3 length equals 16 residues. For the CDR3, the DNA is TGCGCCAGCAGCCAAATTAGCGGGGGCCTTAAGAGAACCCAGTACTTC. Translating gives CASSQISGGLKRTQYF.

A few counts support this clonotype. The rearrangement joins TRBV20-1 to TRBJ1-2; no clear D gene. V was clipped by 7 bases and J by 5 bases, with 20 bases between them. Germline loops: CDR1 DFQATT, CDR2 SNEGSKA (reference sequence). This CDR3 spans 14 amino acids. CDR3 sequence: CSGVEDDGLYGYTF. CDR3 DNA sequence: TGCAGTGGGGTAGAGGACGACGGTCTTTATGGCTACACCTTC.

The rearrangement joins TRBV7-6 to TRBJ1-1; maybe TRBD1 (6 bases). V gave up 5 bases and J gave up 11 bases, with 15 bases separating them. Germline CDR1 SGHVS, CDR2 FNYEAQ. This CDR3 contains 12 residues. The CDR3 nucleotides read TGTGCCAGCAGCGCAGGGGACGCGAAGGCTTTCTTT. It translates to CASSAGDAKAFF.

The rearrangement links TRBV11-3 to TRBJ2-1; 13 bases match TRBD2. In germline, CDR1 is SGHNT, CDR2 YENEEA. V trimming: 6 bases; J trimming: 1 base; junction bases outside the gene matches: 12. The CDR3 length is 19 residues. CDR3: CASSYPTSGGAASYNEQFF. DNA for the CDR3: TGTGCCAGCAGTTACCCTACTAGCGGGGGGGCAGCGTCCTACAATGAGCAGTTCTTC.

The CDR3 coding sequence is TGCAGTGCTCCAGCGGGGCAGGGTGGGGAGACCCAGTACTTC. Amino acid sequence: CSAPAGQGGETQYF. The genes are TRBV20-1 and TRBJ2-5, with 7 bases aligning to TRBD2. The CDR3 length is 14 residues. The germline CDR1 and CDR2 sequences are DFQATT and SNEGSKA (reference sequence). V lost 5 bases to trimming and J lost 5 bases; unmatched junction nucleotides: 11.

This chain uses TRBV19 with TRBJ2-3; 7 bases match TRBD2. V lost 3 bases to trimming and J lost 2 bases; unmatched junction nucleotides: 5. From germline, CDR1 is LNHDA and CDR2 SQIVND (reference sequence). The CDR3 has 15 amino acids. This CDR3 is CASSMSGLPTDTQYF. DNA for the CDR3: TGTGCCAGTAGTATGTCGGGACTACCCACAGATACGCAGTATTTT.

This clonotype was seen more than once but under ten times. The CDR3 reads CASSDRFRGRGQPQHF. CDR3 nucleotide sequence: TGTGCCAGCAGTGACCGCTTCAGGGGGCGAGGTCAGCCCCAGCATTTT. The gene calls are TRBV6-1 and TRBJ1-5; 8 bases line up with TRBD1. The CDR3 loop spans 16 amino acids. CDR1 MNHNS and CDR2 SASEGT come from the germline V gene. J was trimmed by 6 bases and V by 3 bases; bases with no gene match: 10.

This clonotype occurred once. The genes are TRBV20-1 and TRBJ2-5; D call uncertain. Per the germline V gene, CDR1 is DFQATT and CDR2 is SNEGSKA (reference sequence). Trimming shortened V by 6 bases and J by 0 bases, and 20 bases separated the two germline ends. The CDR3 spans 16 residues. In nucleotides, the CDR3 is TGCAGTGCCCCCCCGCGGCAGAGGAAGTACCAAGAGACCCAGTACTTC. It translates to CSAPPRQRKYQETQYF.